A single sample is the source of the 24 T cell receptor beta chains below, sequenced in a study of technical replicates of blood from a handful of donors. Using immunoSEQ multiplex PCR, the repertoire was profiled, and TCRdb retains in-frame clones only, with some absent. There are under 90,000 clones in the sample; around 97% occur only once, and approximately 0.2% lies in the top ten. Sequenced: T cells isolated from PBMCs. Receptor source: a human donor in good health.

The CDR3 DNA sequence: TGCGCCAGCAGTCTCGGAGCGGGAGTGCGCGAGCAGTACTTC. Amino acids: CASSLGAGVREQYF. The gene calls are TRBV10-1 and TRBJ2-7, with 8 bases matching TRBD2. CDR1 and CDR2 (germline): WNHNN, SYGVQD (reference sequence). Germline trimming cut 5 bases from V and 6 bases from J; bases unmatched to any gene: 9. The length of the CDR3 is 14 residues.

The chain has TRBV2 and TRBJ1-5, with TRBD1 matching 10 bases. From germline, CDR1 is SNHLY and CDR2 FYNNEI. This CDR3 is 14 amino acids long. With V trimmed by 6 bases and J by 2 bases, 1 base remained unmatched. CDR3 sequence (DNA): TGTGCCAGCAGCGGGACAGGGGGCAATCAGCCCCAGCATTTT. Its protein is CASSGTGGNQPQHF. Drawing the rest from reference TRBV2 and TRBJ1-5, the complete variable domain is EPEVTQTPSHQVTQMGQEVILRCVPISNHLYFYWYRQILGQKVEFLVSFYNNEISEKSEIFDDQFSVERPDGSNFTLKIRSTKLEDSAMYFCASSGTGGNQPQHFGDGTRLSIL.

This chain links TRBV27 with TRBJ1-2; the D gene is possibly TRBD1 (5 bases). Germline V gene sequence: CDR1 MNHEY, CDR2 SMNVEV (reference sequence). Trimming cost V 7 bases and J 5 bases, with 20 bases left between them. The CDR3 has 15 residues. CDR3 bases: TGTGCCAGCACTTCCAGGGTGGGAAGGCGGTATGGCTACACCTTC. This translates into CASTSRVGRRYGYTF.

This chain joins TRBV5-1 and TRBJ1-2; D call uncertain. Germline V gives CDR1 SGHRS, CDR2 YFSETQ. Trimming took off 0 bases at V and 5 bases at J, with 17 bases between the two ends. The CDR3 covers 16 residues. The CDR3 coding sequence is TGCGCCAGCAGCTTGGCTGCGACTAGACCAGGATATGGCTACACCTTC. It specifies CASSLAATRPGYGYTF.

This chain links TRBV2 with TRBJ1-6, with D possibly being TRBD1 (5 bases). The CDR3 contains 13 residues. V gave up 6 bases and J gave up 10 bases, with 13 bases separating them. CDR1 is SNHLY and CDR2 is FYNNEI in the germline V gene. The CDR3: CASRQVPGSPLHF. In DNA, the CDR3 is TGTGCCAGCAGACAGGTCCCTGGCTCACCCCTCCACTTT.

The chain has TRBV5-8 and TRBJ1-6; a weak D match, TRBD1 (6 bases). Germline lookup yields CDR1 SGHTS and CDR2 YDEGEE. This CDR3 spans 16 amino acids. V gave up 5 bases and J gave up 7 bases, with 19 bases separating them. The CDR3 DNA reads as TGTGCCAGCAGGTCCTGGACAGACAACTCGAATTCACCCCTCCACTTT. This codes for CASRSWTDNSNSPLHF.

The V gene is TRBV5-5, the J gene TRBJ1-3, with a tentative D call TRBD1 (5 bases). The germline V gene has CDR1 SGHKS and CDR2 YYEKEE (reference sequence). This CDR3 has 17 residues. With 4 bases removed from V and 4 bases from J, the gap between germline ends came to 21 bases. CDR3 in amino acids: CASSPNVGGLYGNTIYF. The CDR3 DNA reads as TGTGCCAGCAGCCCCAACGTGGGGGGACTTTACGGAAACACCATATATTTT.

The sample holds one count of this clone. The chain couples TRBV7-9 to TRBJ2-3, with a tentative D call TRBD2 (6 bases). The V and J ends lost 6 bases and 1 base respectively, with 17 bases between them. The CDR3 is 16 amino acids. Germline assignment: CDR1 SEHNR and CDR2 FQNEAQ (reference sequence). The CDR3 nucleotides read TGTGCCAGCAGGATAGGTGGGGACTTACGCACAGATACGCAGTATTTT. Its protein product is CASRIGGDLRTDTQYF.

The chain employs TRBV13 and TRBJ2-7; TRBD1 matches at 10 bases. The germline V gene encodes CDR1 PRHDT and CDR2 FYEKMQ (reference sequence). This CDR3 is 15 amino acids long. V lost 3 bases, J lost 5 bases, and 7 bases stayed unmatched. The CDR3 DNA sequence: TGTGCCAGCAGCTTTATACCGGGACAGGGGAACGAGCAGTACTTC. Translation: CASSFIPGQGNEQYF. Complete variable domain (other parts from reference TRBV13 and TRBJ2-7): AAGVIQSPRHLIKEKRETATLKCYPIPRHDTVYWYQQGPGQDPQFLISFYEKMQSDKGSIPDRFSAQQFSDYHSELNMSSLELGDSALYFCASSFIPGQGNEQYFGPGTRLTVT.

The chain couples TRBV11-2 to TRBJ1-4; D is uncertain. Germline V gene data show CDR1 as SGHAT and CDR2 as FQNNGV. This CDR3 has 14 residues. Trimming removed 5 bases from V and 3 bases from J, with 10 bases in between. CDR3 region: CASSPGPSNEKLFF. CDR3 bases: TGTGCCAGCAGCCCTGGGCCTTCTAATGAAAAACTGTTTTTT.

The V call is TRBV28, the J call TRBJ2-7; 14 bases agree with TRBD2. Germline V gene lookup returns CDR1 MDHEN and CDR2 SYDVKM. This CDR3 contains 18 residues. V lost 3 bases and J lost 2; bases outside the gene matches: 9. CDR3 sequence reads: CASSLTGLAGGIPYEQYF. The CDR3 region has the DNA TGTGCCAGCAGTTTGACTGGACTAGCGGGAGGAATACCCTACGAGCAGTACTTC.

V gene TRBV30 combines with J gene TRBJ2-5, with 7 positions matching TRBD2. V dropped 2 bases and J dropped 1; count of bases not matched to a gene: 13. The CDR3 is made up of 17 amino acids. CDR1 is GTSNPN and CDR2 is SVGIG in the germline V gene (reference sequence). The CDR3, as DNA: TGTGCCTGGAGTTTTAATATTGGCGGGGGACCCCAAGAGACCCAGTACTTC. It encodes CAWSFNIGGGPQETQYF. The whole variable domain, remainder taken from reference TRBV30 and TRBJ2-5, is SQTIHQWPATLVQPVGSPLSLECTVEGTSNPNLYWYRQAAGRGLQLLFYSVGIGQISSEVPQNLSASRPQDRQFILSSKKLLLSDSGFYLCAWSFNIGGGPQETQYFGPGTRLLVL.

The chain is built from TRBV4-1 and TRBJ2-3; D unresolved. Trimming took 4 bases from V and 0 from J, leaving 5 bases between them. Looked up from germline, CDR1 is MGHRA and CDR2 is YSYEKL. This CDR3 spans 13 amino acids. The CDR3 nucleotides are TGCGCCAGCAGCCCTAAGAGCACAGATACGCAGTATTTT. Translated: CASSPKSTDTQYF.

V usage is TRBV2 and J usage is TRBJ1-5, with D possibly matching TRBD1 (5 bases). The CDR3 is 14 residues long. Germline loops: CDR1 SNHLY, CDR2 FYNNEI. With 3 bases removed from V and 6 bases from J, the gap between germline ends came to 12 bases. As DNA, the CDR3 is TGTGCCAGCAGTGACGGGCAGGGCGGTCAGCCCCAGCATTTT. As protein: CASSDGQGGQPQHF.

The J gene is TRBJ1-1, the V gene TRBV4-2, with D unclear. CDR3 length equals 14 residues. The V gene lost 0 bases and the J gene lost 4 bases, with 9 bases spanning the gap. Germline CDR1 is LGHNA and CDR2 is YNFKEQ. Here the CDR3 reads CASSQESVRTEAFF. The CDR3 coding sequence is TGTGCCAGCAGCCAAGAGAGCGTCCGCACTGAAGCTTTCTTT.

CDR3 nucleotides: TGTGCCAGCAGCGTAGAAGACAGTACCTACGAGCAGTACTTC. Protein product: CASSVEDSTYEQYF. This chain joins TRBV9 and TRBJ2-7, with D maybe TRBD1 (5 bases). V was trimmed by 0 bases and J by 2 bases, leaving 9 bases between them. CDR1 and CDR2 (germline): SGDLS, YYNGEE. The CDR3 length is 14 residues.

The chain combines TRBV2 with TRBJ2-7; D gene ambiguous. The CDR3 is 11 amino acids. The V gene lost 5 bases and the J gene lost 3 bases, with 5 bases spanning the gap. The germline gives CDR1 SNHLY, CDR2 FYNNEI. CDR3 protein: CASSQNYEQYF. The DNA of the CDR3 is TGTGCCAGCAGTCAAAACTACGAGCAGTACTTC.

This clone was seen just once. The V and J genes are TRBV19 and TRBJ1-6, with 7 bases identical to TRBD1. This CDR3 has 15 residues. CDR1 is LNHDA and CDR2 is SQIVND in the germline V gene (reference sequence). The V and J ends lost 8 bases and 9 bases, in that order; junction bases with no gene match: 13. The CDR3 is CASGHTDRESSPLHF. The DNA for the CDR3 is TGTGCCAGTGGTCACACCGACAGGGAGAGTTCACCCCTCCACTTT.

The chain joins TRBV30 to TRBJ1-2, with a weak D call TRBD1 (6 bases). Trimming removed 2 bases at V and 2 bases at J, with 12 bases between. This CDR3 has 14 residues. Germline V CDR1 and CDR2: GTSNPN, SVGIG (reference sequence). The CDR3 DNA sequence: TGTGCCTGGAGTCAGGGGTCCTCAAACTATGGCTACACCTTC. It codes for CAWSQGSSNYGYTF.

V usage is TRBV6-1 and J usage is TRBJ1-1; maybe TRBD1 (5 bases). There are 13 residues in the CDR3. V was clipped by 4 bases and J by 4 bases, with 10 bases between them. Germline V gene sequence: CDR1 MNHNS, CDR2 SASEGT. CDR3 coding DNA: TGTGCCAGCAGTGTTCAGGGAGGCACTGAAGCTTTCTTT. It specifies CASSVQGGTEAFF.

This clone has only a few counts. This CDR3 is CASSPGQNTEAFF. CDR3 bases: TGTGCCAGCAGTCCGGGACAGAACACTGAAGCTTTCTTT. This chain uses TRBV2 with TRBJ1-1, with D possibly being TRBD1 (6 bases). V gave up 5 bases and J gave up 1 base, with 8 bases separating them. The CDR3 is 13 amino acids. Germline V CDR1 and CDR2: SNHLY, FYNNEI.

This sequence joins TRBV9 and TRBJ1-3; D gene unclear. V lost 0 bases to trimming and J lost 0 bases, with 7 bases between them. CDR1 and CDR2 from the germline V gene are SGDLS and YYNGEE. The CDR3 is 15 residues long. CDR3 nucleotides: TGTGCCAGCAGCGTAGAGCGCTTCTCTGGAAACACCATATATTTT. Translation: CASSVERFSGNTIYF. Filled out from reference TRBV9 and TRBJ1-3, the complete variable domain reads DSGVTQTPKHLITATGQRVTLRCSPRSGDLSVYWYQQSLDQGLQFLIQYYNGEERAKGNILERFSAQQFPDLHSELNLSSLELGDSALYFCASSVERFSGNTIYFGEGSWLTVV.

The chain uses TRBV7-6 and TRBJ1-4, with 7 nucleotides matching TRBD1. From germline, CDR1 is SGHVS and CDR2 FNYEAQ. CDR3 length equals 13 residues. Unmatched junction bases numbered 1, after V lost 1 base and J lost 8 bases. The CDR3 DNA follows: TGTGCCAGCAGCTTAGGGACAGGAGAAAAACTGTTTTTT. The encoded protein is CASSLGTGEKLFF.

The V call is TRBV29-1, the J call TRBJ1-1; 7 positions agree with TRBD1. There are 13 residues in the CDR3. The J segment lost 0 bases and the V segment lost 6 bases, leaving 4 bases of the junction unmatched. Per germline, CDR1 SQVTM and CDR2 ANQGSEA. DNA for the CDR3: TGCAGCGTAGGGACAGCCTTGAACACTGAAGCTTTCTTT. Amino acids: CSVGTALNTEAFF.